The 20 T cell receptor beta chains given below trace back to one sample, sequenced in a study of OX40 agonist ivuxolimab in advanced cancers. Assay used: immunoSEQ multiplex PCR; TCRdb lists only in-frame clones, some missing. Among 65,000 to 70,000 clones listed, around four fifths were seen once. The material sequenced was CD4+ or CD8+ T cells sorted from blood, taken in a trial of the OX40 agonist ivuxolimab. The receptors come from an adult with an advanced solid tumor such as melanoma, head and neck, liver or kidney cancer.

The rearrangement joins TRBV19 to TRBJ1-2; D is ambiguous. Germline CDR1 is LNHDA and CDR2 is SQIVND (reference sequence). The CDR3 extends over 13 amino acids. The germline V and J ends were trimmed by 5 bases and 4 bases, with 11 bases remaining between them. The CDR3 nucleotides read TGTGCCAGTAGTGTAGGCCAACTCTATGGCTACACCTTC. Translating it yields CASSVGQLYGYTF.

The chain couples TRBV5-1 to TRBJ1-4; 12 bases match TRBD1. Germline assignment: CDR1 SGHRS and CDR2 YFSETQ. This CDR3 has 16 residues. Trimming cost V 3 bases and J 9 bases; bases outside gene matches: 9. CDR3 in DNA: TGCGCCAGCAGCTCGACTTCCGGGACAGGGGGCAAAAAACTGTTTTTT. Protein sequence: CASSSTSGTGGKKLFF. Drawing the rest from reference TRBV5-1 and TRBJ1-4, the complete variable domain is KAGVTQTPRYLIKTRGQQVTLSCSPISGHRSVSWYQQTPGQGLQFLFEYFSETQRNKGNFPGRFSGRQFSNSRSEMNVSTLELGDSALYLCASSSTSGTGGKKLFFGSGTQLSVL.

This clone was picked up one time. V and J are TRBV28 and TRBJ2-1; no reliable D call. The V gene's germline CDR1 is MDHEN and CDR2 SYDVKM. This CDR3 spans 13 amino acids. Trimming took off 3 bases at V and 8 bases at J, with 11 bases between the two ends. The CDR3: CASSFPHFDEQFF. The CDR3 coding sequence is TGTGCCAGCAGTTTCCCCCATTTTGATGAGCAGTTCTTC.

This clone was counted only a few times. The chain has TRBV19 and TRBJ1-5, with D maybe TRBD1 (5 bases). The CDR3 loop spans 15 amino acids. Deletions cut 3 bases from V and 5 bases from J, with 14 bases between. In germline, CDR1 is LNHDA, CDR2 SQIVND (reference sequence). CDR3 loop: CASSIGTTVHQPQHF. In DNA, the CDR3 is TGTGCCAGTAGTATCGGGACGACAGTGCATCAGCCCCAGCATTTT.

DNA for the CDR3: TGTGCCAGCAGCAGGGCCGCGAACACCGGGGAGCTGTTTTTT. It encodes CASSRAANTGELFF. This chain joins TRBV9 and TRBJ2-2; D not resolved. CDR1 is SGDLS and CDR2 is YYNGEE in the germline V gene. This CDR3 spans 14 amino acids. Trimming shortened V by 4 bases and J by 0 bases, and 7 bases separated the two germline ends.

The chain employs TRBV7-3 and TRBJ2-3; 8 bases align to TRBD1. The germline CDR1 and CDR2 sequences are SGHTA and FQGTGA. Unmatched junction bases numbered 8, after V lost 1 base and J lost 5 bases. The length of the CDR3 is 16 residues. CDR3 nucleotide sequence: TGTGCCAGCAGCTTAATTTTTGGGACAGGACGAGATACGCAGTATTTT. Translating gives CASSLIFGTGRDTQYF.

This sequence joins TRBV19 and TRBJ1-5, with 7 bases lining up with TRBD1. V was clipped by 3 bases and J by 3 bases; unmatched bases: 11. The CDR3 has 17 amino acids. From germline, CDR1 is LNHDA and CDR2 SQIVND (reference sequence). CDR3 amino acids: CASSIGAGGRVNQPQHF. In DNA form, the CDR3 reads TGTGCCAGTAGTATCGGGGCAGGGGGGAGAGTCAATCAGCCCCAGCATTTT.

The rearrangement uses TRBV5-8 and TRBJ2-1, with no clear D. Germline V gives CDR1 SGHTS, CDR2 YDEGEE. Deletions cut 4 bases from V and 6 bases from J, with 11 bases between. The CDR3 consists of 13 residues. The CDR3, as DNA: TGTGCCAGCAGCCCTCAAGGGCCCAATGAGCAGTTCTTC. This sequence encodes CASSPQGPNEQFF.

This chain links TRBV29-1 with TRBJ2-7; TRBD2 might be the D (6 bases). Germline values: CDR1 SQVTM, CDR2 ANQGSEA. CDR3 size: 11 residues. V was cut by 5 bases and J by 7 bases, with 12 bases left in between. As DNA, the CDR3 is TGCAGCGTTAGGGGCGCGGGGGAGCAGTACTTC. Amino acid sequence: CSVRGAGEQYF.

The chain uses TRBV7-9 and TRBJ2-3, with 10 bases that match TRBD1. Trimming removed 5 bases from V and 3 bases from J; junction bases left unmatched: 2. The length of the CDR3 is 14 residues. The germline V gene encodes CDR1 SEHNR and CDR2 FQNEAQ (reference sequence). This CDR3 reads CASSDRGLTDTQYF. CDR3 DNA sequence: TGTGCCAGCAGCGACAGGGGGCTTACAGATACGCAGTATTTT.

The CDR3 bases are TGTGCCAGCAGCTTAGAGTCTAGCGGGAGTTACGAGCAGTACTTC. Translation: CASSLESSGSYEQYF. This chain joins TRBV7-2 and TRBJ2-7; 10 bases match TRBD2. The germline CDR1 and CDR2 sequences are SGHTA and FQGNSA. J was trimmed by 4 bases and V by 1 base; bases with no gene match: 4. The CDR3 is made up of 15 amino acids. Full variable domain (remainder filled in from reference TRBV7-2 and TRBJ2-7): GAGVSQSPSNKVTEKGKDVELRCDPISGHTALYWYRQSLGQGLEFLIYFQGNSAPDKSGLPSDRFSAERTGGSVSTLTIQRTQQEDSAVYLCASSLESSGSYEQYFGPGTRLTVT.

In DNA form, the CDR3 reads TGTGCCAGTAACTCGGGCAGGGGGAACTATGGCTACACCTTC. It translates to CASNSGRGNYGYTF. The chain is built from TRBV19 and TRBJ1-2, with 7 bases that match TRBD1. This CDR3 spans 14 amino acids. With V trimmed by 7 bases and J by 2 bases, 7 bases remained unmatched. Germline V gene lookup returns CDR1 LNHDA and CDR2 SQIVND (reference sequence).

J is TRBJ1-2 and V is TRBV2; possible D gene TRBD1, 6 bases. V was shortened by 5 bases and J by 8 bases, with 15 bases between the two germline ends. Looked up from germline, CDR1 is SNHLY and CDR2 is FYNNEI. The CDR3 runs to 13 residues. DNA for the CDR3: TGTGCCAGCAGTTTTGACAGGTCGGAAGGCTACACCTTC. Protein sequence: CASSFDRSEGYTF.

This clone was detected once. This rearrangement joins TRBV6-4 to TRBJ1-1, with TRBD1 matching over 7 bases. This CDR3 contains 17 residues. Germline V gene sequence: CDR1 MRHNA, CDR2 SNTAGT. V trimming: 6 bases; J trimming: 1 base; junction bases outside the gene matches: 14. CDR3 coding DNA: TGTGCCAGCAGCCCCTCCGCTTGGTCAGGGGGGAACACTGAAGCTTTCTTT. Its translation is CASSPSAWSGGNTEAFF.

The chain has TRBV6-5 and TRBJ1-1, with 9 bases matching TRBD1. Looked up from germline, CDR1 is MNHEY and CDR2 is SVGAGI. J gave up 1 base and V 3 bases, and 6 bases lay outside the gene matches. The CDR3 contains 16 residues. The CDR3 DNA follows: TGTGCCAGCAGTTATAGGGACAGGGCGAAGAACACTGAAGCTTTCTTT. Residues: CASSYRDRAKNTEAFF.

This chain connects TRBV9 to TRBJ2-7, with 12 bases identical to TRBD2. The length of the CDR3 is 14 residues. CDR1 is SGDLS, CDR2 YYNGEE, per germline. V lost 4 bases to trimming and J lost 7 bases; unmatched junction nucleotides: 6. The chain's CDR3 is CASSLTTSGSEQYF. CDR3 bases: TGTGCCAGCAGCCTCACGACTAGCGGGAGTGAGCAGTACTTC.

The chain has TRBV4-3 and TRBJ1-2, with TRBD1 matching over 7 bases. The CDR3 runs 15 residues. After removal of 0 bases from V and 2 bases from J, the junction contained 3 bases not matched to a gene. Germline CDR1 reads LGHNA; CDR2 reads YSLEER. The CDR3 loop is CASSQDTGANYGYTF. CDR3 DNA: TGCGCCAGCAGCCAAGATACAGGGGCGAACTATGGCTACACCTTC.

This rearrangement joins TRBV7-8 to TRBJ1-5; maybe TRBD1 (5 bases). CDR3 length: 18 residues. Per germline, CDR1 SGHVS and CDR2 FQNEAQ. V was shortened by 0 bases and J by 1 base, with 16 bases between the two germline ends. The CDR3 is CASSLARRGVRSNQPQHF. DNA for the CDR3: TGTGCCAGCAGCTTAGCAAGGAGAGGGGTACGGAGCAATCAGCCCCAGCATTTT.

V usage is TRBV21-1 and J usage is TRBJ2-3; the table gives TRBD1 as D, unverified against the DNA. TRBV21-1 is recorded as a pseudogene. The CDR3 runs to 15 residues. The CDR3 coding sequence is TGTGCCAGCAGCAAAGGTAAAAGGGGGCAAGATACGCAGTATTTT. Amino acids: CASSKGKRGQDTQYF.

The V gene is TRBV5-1, the J gene TRBJ2-2; 9 bases are a match to TRBD1. Germline values: CDR1 SGHRS, CDR2 YFSETQ. This CDR3 contains 18 residues. V lost 3 bases and J lost 5; bases outside the gene matches: 14. CDR3 DNA: TGCGCCAGCAGCTATCTTCTTCCGGGACAGGGTGGAACCGGGGAGCTGTTTTTT. Protein sequence: CASSYLLPGQGGTGELFF.